The 16 T cell receptor beta chains given below trace back to one sample, sequenced in a study of Graves' ophthalmopathy and Graves' hyperthyroidism. Researchers took RNA transcripts and amplified TCR beta CDR3 regions from them. Investigators did first-round RT-PCR with HTBI primers, then second-round multiplex PCR. TCRdb independently ran MiXCR on the multiplex PCR reads; one entry per CDR3 protein. The sample carries some 360,000 distinct CDR3 sequences, 15% to 20% recorded once. Sequencing input: peripheral blood. Receptors originate from an adult woman with stable Graves' hyperthyroidism.

This clonotype turned up a few times. V is TRBV10-2 and J is TRBJ2-7; D remains unclear. The V end was cut by 4 bases, the J end by 4 bases, with 11 bases between. Germline V gene data show CDR1 as WSHSY and CDR2 as SAAADI. The CDR3 is 13 residues long. The CDR3 spells CASSGSLLYEQYF. For the CDR3, the DNA is TGCGCCAGCAGTGGTTCCCTTTTATACGAGCAGTACTTC.

This clonotype was seen at least ten times. The chain recombines TRBV12-5 with TRBJ2-2, with TRBD2 as a possible D gene (5 bases). This CDR3 contains 18 residues. Germline CDR1 is LGHNT and CDR2 is FRNRAP. V gave up 4 bases and J gave up 4 bases, with 22 bases separating them. The CDR3 loop is CASGSPSGGHFLTGELFF. Here the CDR3 DNA reads TGTGCTAGTGGTTCCCCCTCAGGAGGCCACTTCCTCACCGGGGAGCTGTTTTTT.

In this sample, this clonotype turned up many times. This chain's CDR3 is CASSYSMRSEQYF. The CDR3 DNA reads TGTGCCAGCAGTTACTCGATGCGATCCGAGCAGTACTTC. This rearrangement joins TRBV6-2 or TRBV6-3 to TRBJ2-7; D unclear. The CDR3 contains 13 residues. The ends were cut back, 0 bases at V and 6 bases at J, with 9 bases in the middle. Looked up from germline, CDR1 is MNHEY and CDR2 is SVGEGT.

This clonotype was seen at least ten times. J is TRBJ2-7 and V is TRBV28, with 11 positions matching TRBD2. V trimming: 5 bases; J trimming: 2 bases; junction bases outside the gene matches: 8. This CDR3 comprises 16 residues. CDR1 is MDHEN and CDR2 is SYDVKM in the germline V gene. CDR3 loop: CASSERTSGRAYEQYF. In DNA form, the CDR3 reads TGTGCCAGCAGTGAACGGACTAGCGGGCGAGCCTACGAGCAGTACTTC.

This clonotype was recorded many times. The rearrangement links TRBV30 to TRBJ2-2; possible D gene TRBD1, 5 bases. Trimming removed 5 bases at V and 6 bases at J, with 10 bases between. There are 12 residues in the CDR3. Germline CDR1 and CDR2: GTSNPN and SVGIG (reference sequence). CDR3: CAWDLQAGELFF. The CDR3 DNA reads as TGTGCCTGGGACTTACAGGCCGGGGAGCTGTTTTTT.

This clonotype was observed a few times. The genes are TRBV11-2 and TRBJ2-5, with 8 bases lining up with TRBD1. Germline lookup yields CDR1 SGHAT and CDR2 FQNNGV. This CDR3 comprises 15 residues. Losses at the gene ends were 0 bases for V and 5 bases for J; bases not matched to a gene: 5. In DNA form, the CDR3 reads TGTGCCAGCAGCTTAGATCATACAGGGGGGGAGACCCAGTACTTC. Protein product: CASSLDHTGGETQYF.

At least ten counts were recorded for this clonotype. The rearrangement joins TRBV20-1 to TRBJ1-2; D not certain. The V gene lost 2 bases and the J gene lost 4 bases, with 11 bases spanning the gap. The CDR3 is 13 residues long. Germline CDR1 is DFQATT and CDR2 is SNEGSKA (reference sequence). CDR3 region: CSARSPSTYGYTF. CDR3 DNA sequence: TGCAGTGCTAGATCCCCATCGACCTATGGCTACACCTTC.

The chain links TRBV3-1 to TRBJ1-1, with 8 bases lining up with TRBD1. J was trimmed by 6 bases and V by 4 bases; bases with no gene match: 7. Germline assignment: CDR1 LGHDT and CDR2 YNNKEL (reference sequence). The CDR3 extends over 14 amino acids. In DNA, the CDR3 is TGTGCCAGCAGCCGTGGACAGGGTATCCCTGAAGCTTTCTTT. Its translation is CASSRGQGIPEAFF.

The chain carries TRBV27 and TRBJ2-3, with D unclear. Trimming stripped 0 bases from V and 5 bases from J, with 9 bases between. Looked up from germline, CDR1 is MNHEY and CDR2 is SMNVEV (reference sequence). This CDR3 is built from 14 residues. The CDR3 DNA sequence: TGTGCCAGCAGTTTATCCGGCGGCGGAGATACGCAGTATTTT. Translation gives CASSLSGGGDTQYF.

This clonotype has a count of ten or more. In DNA, the CDR3 is TGTGCCAGCAGTCATCCCTCCTTGGAGACCCAGTACTTC. Its protein product is CASSHPSLETQYF. J is TRBJ2-5 and V is TRBV27; D gene unclear. The CDR3 consists of 13 residues. The germline V gene encodes CDR1 MNHEY and CDR2 SMNVEV (reference sequence). Trimming shortened V by 5 bases and J by 5 bases, and 12 bases separated the two germline ends.

The chain links TRBV12-3 or TRBV12-4 to TRBJ2-5, with a tentative D call TRBD1 (5 bases). This CDR3 is 13 amino acids long. V lost 5 bases and J lost 6, with 13 bases in between. The CDR3 region has the DNA TGTGCCAGCAGTGAGGCTACAGGAAAGACCCAGTACTTC. It encodes CASSEATGKTQYF.

This clonotype was recorded a few times. The J gene is TRBJ2-7, the V gene TRBV20-1; 9 bases agree with TRBD2. With 3 bases clipped from V and 0 bases from J, the junction kept 12 bases outside the gene matches. CDR1 and CDR2 (germline): DFQATT, SNEGSKA (reference sequence). There are 17 residues in the CDR3. CDR3 sequence reads: CSASWLAGLSHSYEQYF. Here the CDR3 DNA reads TGCAGTGCTAGTTGGCTAGCGGGATTAAGCCACTCCTACGAGCAGTACTTC.

This clonotype was found many times. V is TRBV6-5 and J is TRBJ2-5, with D maybe TRBD2 (5 bases). Trimming shortened V by 0 bases and J by 5 bases, and 16 bases separated the two germline ends. The CDR3 sequence is 16 residues long. Germline V gene sequence: CDR1 MNHEY, CDR2 SVGAGI. CDR3 residues: CASSYSRALQVETQYF. Written as DNA, the CDR3 is TGTGCCAGCAGTTACTCGCGGGCTCTCCAAGTCGAGACCCAGTACTTC.

This clonotype has at least ten counts. CDR3: CASGLERGGAATYEQYF. The CDR3 DNA reads as TGTGCTAGTGGTTTGGAAAGAGGGGGGGCAGCCACCTACGAGCAGTACTTC. V is TRBV12-5 and J is TRBJ2-7; D is possibly TRBD2 (7 bases). The CDR3 loop spans 17 amino acids. The V gene's germline CDR1 is LGHNT and CDR2 FRNRAP. The ends were cut back, 1 base at V and 2 bases at J, with 18 bases in the middle.

This clonotype came up many times. The V gene is TRBV6-2 or TRBV6-3, the J gene TRBJ2-7, with 8 bases identical to TRBD2. The CDR3 is 14 residues long. Germline V CDR1 and CDR2: MNHEY, SVGEGT. The V and J ends lost 7 bases and 1 base, in that order; junction bases with no gene match: 6. DNA of the CDR3: TGTGCCAGCACAGGGCCTAGCGGGTCCTACGAGCAGTACTTC. Translating gives CASTGPSGSYEQYF.

This clonotype was seen more than once but under ten times. V and J are TRBV14 and TRBJ1-3, with D tentatively TRBD1 (5 bases). CDR3 length equals 22 residues. With 4 bases removed from V and 0 bases from J, the gap between germline ends came to 31 bases. Germline-derived CDR1 and CDR2 are SGHDN and FVKESK. The CDR3 coding sequence is TGTGCCAGCAGCCCCCTCAGTCCAGGGTCCACGTTGCAGCCGAGCTCTGGAAACACCATATATTTT. Its protein product is CASSPLSPGSTLQPSSGNTIYF.